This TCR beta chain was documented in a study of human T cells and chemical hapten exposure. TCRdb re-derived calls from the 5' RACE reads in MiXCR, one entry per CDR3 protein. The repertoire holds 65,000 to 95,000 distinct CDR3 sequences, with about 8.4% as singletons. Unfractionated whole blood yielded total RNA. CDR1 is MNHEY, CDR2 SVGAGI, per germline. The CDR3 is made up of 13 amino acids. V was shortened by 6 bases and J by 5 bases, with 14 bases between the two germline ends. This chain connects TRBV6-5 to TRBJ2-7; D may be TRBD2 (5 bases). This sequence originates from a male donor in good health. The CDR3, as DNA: TGTGCCAGCAGCCCGGAGCGGTTAAACGAGCAGTACTTC. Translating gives CASSPERLNEQYF.